This entry lists 3 T cell receptor beta chains sequenced from one sample in a study of cytomegalovirus exposure and HLA in healthy donors (dated by TCRdb to the late 2010s). Receptor amplification or capture employed the immunoSEQ multiplex PCR assay. For the multiplex PCR, a mixture combining 60 forward primers for TCR Vbeta segments and 13 reverse primers for TCR Jbeta segments was used. TCRdb retrieved this table from immuneACCESS and kept in-frame rearrangements only. Not all clones are present; in checked studies, unresolved V genes account for under half, and no reason is known for the remainder. This sample comprises more than 90,000 clones, 55% to 70% of them detected only once. The ten largest clonotypes hold 2% to 2.5% of the sample. The specimen sequenced was PBMCs. The receptors come from a woman in her twenties or thirties in good health and CMV-seronegative.

This chain links TRBV2 with TRBJ1-2; 8 nucleotides agree with TRBD1. CDR3 length equals 14 residues. Germline CDR1 reads SNHLY; CDR2 reads FYNNEI. The V gene end was trimmed by 6 bases and the J gene end by 6 bases; junction bases not matched to a gene: 9. The CDR3 coding sequence is TGTGCCAGCAGAGACGACAGGGGAGGGGATGGCTACACCTTC. It is translated as CASRDDRGGDGYTF.

The chain links TRBV11-2 to TRBJ2-1, with D possibly TRBD1 on 6 matching bases. Per the germline V gene, CDR1 is SGHAT and CDR2 is FQNNGV. This CDR3 region has 17 residues. Trimming took off 1 base at V and 0 bases at J, with 13 bases between the two ends. CDR3 DNA sequence: TGTGCCAGCAGCTTAGGGACAGTTCTCCGCTCCTACAATGAGCAGTTCTTC. Its translation is CASSLGTVLRSYNEQFF.

The rearrangement links TRBV6-5 to TRBJ1-2, with TRBD1 matching 10 bases. V gave up 7 bases and J gave up 4 bases; unmatched junction bases: 6. The germline V gene encodes CDR1 MNHEY and CDR2 SVGAGI. There are 14 residues in the CDR3. The CDR3 sequence is CASNRQGAGYGYTF. The DNA of the CDR3 is TGTGCCAGCAACCGACAGGGGGCCGGCTATGGCTACACCTTC.